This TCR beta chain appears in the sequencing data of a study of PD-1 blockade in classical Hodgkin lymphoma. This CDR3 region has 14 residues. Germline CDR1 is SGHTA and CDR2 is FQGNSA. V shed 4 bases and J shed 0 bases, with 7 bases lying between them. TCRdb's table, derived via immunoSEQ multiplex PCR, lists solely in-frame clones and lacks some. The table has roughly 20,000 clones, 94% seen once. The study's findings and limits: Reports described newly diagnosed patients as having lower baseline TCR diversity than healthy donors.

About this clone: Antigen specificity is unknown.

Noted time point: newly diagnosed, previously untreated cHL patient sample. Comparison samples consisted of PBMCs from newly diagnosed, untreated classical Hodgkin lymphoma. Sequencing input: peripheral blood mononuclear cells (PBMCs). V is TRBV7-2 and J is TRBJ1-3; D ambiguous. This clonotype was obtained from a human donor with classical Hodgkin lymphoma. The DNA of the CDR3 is TGTGCCAGCAGCTCCTCTAGCTCTGGAAACACCATATATTTT. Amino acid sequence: CASSSSSSGNTIYF.